The source of this TCR beta chain is a study of cytomegalovirus exposure and HLA in healthy donors. The CDR3 consists of 14 residues. CDR1 and CDR2 from the germline V gene are MGHRA and YSYEKL. The ends were cut back, 5 bases at V and 1 base at J, with 11 bases in the middle. This clone was detected only a few times. The PCR used 60 Vbeta and 13 Jbeta primers. Sequencing used immunoSEQ multiplex PCR; TCRdb keeps in-frame clones, though not all of them. The data show about 130,000 clones, about 8.5% seen once. Source material: PBMCs. The V gene is TRBV4-1, the J gene TRBJ2-5; D may be TRBD2 (5 bases). This sequence originates from a middle-aged man in good health and CMV-seronegative. Here the CDR3 DNA reads TGCGCCAGCAGCTACCAGACTATCCAAGAGACCCAGTACTTC. It codes for CASSYQTIQETQYF.